This TCR beta chain was documented in a study of blood T cell repertoires in COVID-19. The repertoire was sequenced with immunoSEQ multiplex PCR; TCRdb's copy has only in-frame clones and lacks some. The sample contains 90,000 to 120,000 clones, around 89% of which appear only once. From germline, CDR1 is SGHVS and CDR2 FNYEAQ. V shed 2 bases and J 6 bases; nucleotides not matched to a gene: 4. The CDR3 extends over 14 amino acids. The specimen sequenced was peripheral blood. The V call is TRBV7-6, the J call TRBJ1-5, with 7 bases lining up with TRBD1. The TCR comes from a man aged 50 to 59 with active or convalescent COVID-19. The CDR3 here is CASSLQGVGQPQHF. The CDR3 DNA is TGTGCCAGCAGCTTACAGGGGGTGGGTCAGCCCCAGCATTTT.